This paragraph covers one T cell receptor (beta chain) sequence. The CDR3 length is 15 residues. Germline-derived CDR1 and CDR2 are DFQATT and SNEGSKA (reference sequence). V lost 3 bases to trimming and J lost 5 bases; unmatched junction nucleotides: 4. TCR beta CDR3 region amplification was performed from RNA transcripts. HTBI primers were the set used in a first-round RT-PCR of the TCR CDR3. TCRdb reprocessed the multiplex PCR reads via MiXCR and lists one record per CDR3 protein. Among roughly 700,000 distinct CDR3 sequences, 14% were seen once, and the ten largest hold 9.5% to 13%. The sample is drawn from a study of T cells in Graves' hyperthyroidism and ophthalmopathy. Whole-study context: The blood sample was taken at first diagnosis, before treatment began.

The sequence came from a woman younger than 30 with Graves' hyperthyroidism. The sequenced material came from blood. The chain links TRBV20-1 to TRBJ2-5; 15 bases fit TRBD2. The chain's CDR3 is CSARAGLAGGETQYF. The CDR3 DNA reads TGCAGTGCTAGGGCGGGACTAGCGGGAGGCGAGACCCAGTACTTC.